The 26 T cell receptor beta chains below all came from one sample that was sequenced in a study of cytomegalovirus exposure and HLA in healthy donors. Use of 60 Vbeta and 13 Jbeta primers characterized the PCR. Profiling relied on immunoSEQ multiplex PCR, and the TCRdb table lists in-frame clones only, not all of them. Of approximately 100,000 clones in the sample, more than 70% were seen once. Sequencing used PBMCs. These receptors originate from a man aged 18 to 30 in good health and CMV-seronegative.

The J gene is TRBJ2-7, the V gene TRBV6-1, with a tentative D call TRBD2 (6 bases). Germline V gene sequence: CDR1 MNHNS, CDR2 SASEGT. The CDR3 sequence is 14 residues long. Trimming removed 3 bases from V and 1 base from J, with 10 bases in between. The CDR3 loop reads CASSEQTRSYEQYF. CDR3 nucleotide sequence: TGTGCCAGCAGTGAGCAGACTAGGTCCTACGAGCAGTACTTC.

This clone was observed a handful of times. Its ends do not fully match the called genes, so a read error is possible. CDR3 sequence: CSSSLVYQATFNSPLHF. In DNA, the CDR3 is TGTTCCAGCAGCTTAGTGTACCAGGCGACCTTTAATTCACCCCTCCACTTT. The chain links TRBV7-9 to TRBJ1-6; unclear D gene. The CDR3 covers 17 residues. Germline CDR1 SEHNR, CDR2 FQNEAQ (reference sequence). Variable domain in full (rest from reference TRBV7-9 and TRBJ1-6): DTGVSQNPRHKITKRGQNVTFRCDPISEHNRLYWYRQTLGQGPEFLTYFQNEAQLEKSRLLSDRFSAERPKGSFSTLEIQRTEQGDSAMYLCSSSLVYQATFNSPLHFGNGTRLTVT.

This rearrangement joins TRBV29-1 to TRBJ1-6; 9 nucleotides line up with TRBD1. The ends lost 6 bases at V and 7 bases at J; junction bases unmatched: 7. The germline CDR1 and CDR2 sequences are SQVTM and ANQGSEA. The CDR3 loop spans 14 amino acids. The CDR3 DNA is TGCAGCGTGAGCCGGGACAGGGAAAATTCACCCCTCCACTTT. Translating it yields CSVSRDRENSPLHF.

The V call is TRBV18, the J call TRBJ1-3; perhaps TRBD1 as D (5 bases). The CDR3 spans 16 residues. The germline CDR1 and CDR2 sequences are KGHSH and LQKENI. V lost 3 bases to trimming and J lost 0 bases, with 12 bases between them. DNA of the CDR3: TGTGCCAGCTCACCCTCTAGGGGTCCCTCTGGAAACACCATATATTTT. Translated, it gives CASSPSRGPSGNTIYF.

J is TRBJ2-1 and V is TRBV6-5, with unresolved D. In germline, CDR1 is MNHEY, CDR2 SVGAGI. The CDR3 contains 13 residues. Trimming left V 6 bases short and J 0 bases short, with 6 bases between. The CDR3 nucleotides are TGTGCCAGCAGGGAGAGCTCCTACAATGAGCAGTTCTTC. It encodes CASRESSYNEQFF.

The chain links TRBV7-8 to TRBJ2-5; 9 bases map to TRBD2. The J call may be wrong; the DNA end is better matched by TRBJ2-7. The germline gives CDR1 SGHVS, CDR2 FQNEAQ. The CDR3 loop spans 15 amino acids. CDR3 nucleotides: TGTGCCAGCAGCCTAGGACTAGCGAGTAACTACGAGCAGTACTTC. Protein product: CASSLGLASNYEQYF.

The J gene is TRBJ1-4, the V gene TRBV6-1, with D uncertain. The CDR3 has 15 amino acids. Per germline, CDR1 MNHNS and CDR2 SASEGT. V was trimmed by 1 base and J by 0 bases, leaving 6 bases between them. This chain's CDR3 is CASSEVRSTNEKLFF. CDR3 DNA: TGTGCCAGCAGTGAAGTCCGTTCAACTAATGAAAAACTGTTTTTT.

This CDR3 reads CASSQAWRGSNTEAFF. CDR3 in DNA: TGTGCCAGCAGCCAAGCATGGCGAGGGTCGAACACTGAAGCTTTCTTT. The chain carries TRBV4-2 and TRBJ1-1; no clear D. The germline V and J ends were trimmed by 1 base and 1 base, with 13 bases remaining between them. This CDR3 is built from 16 residues. CDR1 is LGHNA, CDR2 YNFKEQ, per germline.

The V gene is TRBV14, the J gene TRBJ1-2; 9 nucleotides agree with TRBD1. This CDR3 has 17 amino acids. With 3 bases clipped from V and 8 bases from J, the junction kept 16 bases outside the gene matches. CDR1 is SGHDN and CDR2 is FVKESK in the germline V gene. CDR3 residues: CASSQGPGQGSLGGYTF. The DNA for the CDR3 is TGTGCCAGCAGCCAGGGTCCGGGACAGGGCTCGCTAGGGGGCTACACCTTC.

The chain couples TRBV5-1 to TRBJ2-1; 12 nucleotides line up with TRBD2. V was pared by 5 bases and J by 0 bases, with 15 bases of the junction left unmatched. Germline CDR1 SGHRS, CDR2 YFSETQ. CDR3 length: 20 residues. DNA for the CDR3: TGCGCCAGCAGTCTTCGGCCTCTAACTAGCGGGGGGACCTCCTACAATGAGCAGTTCTTC. It translates to CASSLRPLTSGGTSYNEQFF.

This rearrangement joins TRBV7-3 to TRBJ1-1, with D possibly being TRBD1 (6 bases). Trimming removed 4 bases at V and 5 bases at J, with 14 bases between. Germline CDR1 and CDR2: SGHTA and FQGTGA. The CDR3 is 14 residues long. CDR3 DNA sequence: TGTGCCAGCAGCTCCGCGGGGGGCGGGACTGAAGCTTTCTTT. This gives the protein CASSSAGGGTEAFF.

V is TRBV6-1 and J is TRBJ2-3; 10 positions match TRBD2. This CDR3 is 16 amino acids long. Germline CDR1 MNHNS, CDR2 SASEGT. J was trimmed by 2 bases and V by 0 bases; bases with no gene match: 2. CDR3 sequence: CASSEASGGATDTQYF. The CDR3 coding sequence is TGTGCCAGCAGTGAAGCCAGCGGGGGGGCCACAGATACGCAGTATTTT.

V is TRBV19 and J is TRBJ1-3, with TRBD1 identical over 7 bases. The CDR3 contains 14 residues. V gave up 3 bases and J gave up 2 bases; unmatched junction bases: 1. CDR1 and CDR2 from the germline V gene are LNHDA and SQIVND (reference sequence). The DNA of the CDR3 is TGTGCCAGTAGTATCACAGGGGCTGGAAACACCATATATTTT. Its protein is CASSITGAGNTIYF. The full variable domain, rest sourced from reference TRBV19 and TRBJ1-3, is DGGITQSPKYLFRKEGQNVTLSCEQNLNHDAMYWYRQDPGQGLRLIYYSQIVNDFQKGDIAEGYSVSREKKESFPLTVTSAQKNPTAFYLCASSITGAGNTIYFGEGSWLTVV.

This chain connects TRBV13 to TRBJ2-3; the D gene is possibly TRBD1 (6 bases). Deletions cut 4 bases from V and 0 bases from J, with 11 bases between. The CDR3 length is 15 residues. The germline V gene has CDR1 PRHDT and CDR2 FYEKMQ (reference sequence). This CDR3 is CASSSRGFSTDTQYF. The CDR3 DNA reads TGTGCCAGCAGCTCGAGGGGGTTCAGCACAGATACGCAGTATTTT.

The chain links TRBV7-9 to TRBJ2-5; possibly TRBD2 for D (7 bases). The germline V and J ends were trimmed by 6 bases and 5 bases, with 16 bases remaining between them. Germline V gene data show CDR1 as SEHNR and CDR2 as FQNEAQ (reference sequence). The CDR3 extends over 14 amino acids. This CDR3 reads CASRDGGPPETQYF. In DNA, the CDR3 is TGTGCCAGCAGAGACGGGGGGCCACCGGAGACCCAGTACTTC.

This clone showed up just a few times. The V and J genes are TRBV5-1 and TRBJ2-2, with 8 bases identical to TRBD2. V was pared by 0 bases and J by 3 bases, with 4 bases of the junction left unmatched. CDR1 SGHRS and CDR2 YFSETQ come from the germline V gene. CDR3 length: 16 residues. The CDR3 protein is CASSLGLRGDTGELFF. CDR3 in DNA: TGCGCCAGCAGCTTGGGTTTGCGGGGGGACACCGGGGAGCTGTTTTTT.

The chain joins TRBV7-9 to TRBJ2-6; D is possibly TRBD2 (5 bases). The CDR3 totals 13 residues. Germline assignment: CDR1 SEHNR and CDR2 FQNEAQ (reference sequence). Deletions cut 8 bases from V and 4 bases from J, with 9 bases between. CDR3 in DNA: TGTGCCAGCCCAACGGGGGGGGCCAACGTCCTGACTTTC. Protein: CASPTGGANVLTF.

This clone was observed a single time. The chain couples TRBV28 to TRBJ2-7; a weak D match, TRBD2 (5 bases). There are 15 residues in the CDR3. V lost 6 bases to trimming and J lost 1 base, with 16 bases between them. The V gene's germline CDR1 is MDHEN and CDR2 SYDVKM. CDR3 coding DNA: TGTGCCAGCAGCGCGGGCTCTCTGGAGTCCTACGAGCAGTACTTC. It yields the protein CASSAGSLESYEQYF.

The chain combines TRBV5-4 with TRBJ2-1; D gene ambiguous. V was shortened by 5 bases and J by 3 bases, with 15 bases between the two germline ends. CDR1 SGHNT and CDR2 YYREEE come from the germline V gene (reference sequence). The CDR3 has 15 residues. DNA of the CDR3: TGTGCCAGCAGAACCGGGTCTACCGTCTACAATGAGCAGTTCTTC. It specifies CASRTGSTVYNEQFF.

This rearrangement joins TRBV5-1 to TRBJ2-5; possibly TRBD2 for D (5 bases). The CDR3 is 14 amino acids. The V gene's germline CDR1 is SGHRS and CDR2 YFSETQ. The ends were cut back, 4 bases at V and 2 bases at J, with 12 bases in the middle. This CDR3 reads CASSVNGGQETQYF. DNA of the CDR3: TGCGCCAGCAGCGTGAACGGAGGACAAGAGACCCAGTACTTC.

V usage is TRBV7-2 and J usage is TRBJ1-2; unclear D gene. Trimming stripped 1 base from V and 7 bases from J, with 16 bases between. The germline V gene has CDR1 SGHTA and CDR2 FQGNSA. This CDR3 region has 15 residues. The CDR3 DNA is TGTGCCAGCAGCTTAGATTTGCCAGGTGTAGGTGGCTACACCTTC. Translation gives CASSLDLPGVGGYTF. Full variable domain (rest looked up from reference TRBV7-2 and TRBJ1-2): GAGVSQSPSNKVTEKGKDVELRCDPISGHTALYWYRQSLGQGLEFLIYFQGNSAPDKSGLPSDRFSAERTGGSVSTLTIQRTQQEDSAVYLCASSLDLPGVGGYTFGSGTRLTVV.

The rearrangement joins TRBV18 to TRBJ1-1; 7 positions agree with TRBD1. Losses at the gene ends were 4 bases for V and 4 bases for J; bases not matched to a gene: 9. Germline lookup yields CDR1 KGHSH and CDR2 LQKENI. This CDR3 has 15 residues. CDR3 nucleotides: TGTGCCAGCTCACTCGCGGACAGGCTCCTCACTGAAGCTTTCTTT. Protein product: CASSLADRLLTEAFF. Looking up the rest from reference TRBV18 and TRBJ1-1 gives the full variable domain: NAGVMQNPRHLVRRRGQEARLRCSPMKGHSHVYWYRQLPEEGLKFMVYLQKENIIDESGMPKERFSAEFPKEGPSILRIQQVVRGDSAAYFCASSLADRLLTEAFFGQGTRLTVV.

The J gene is TRBJ1-2, the V gene TRBV30; D gene unclear. Between the trimmed V and J ends, which lost 2 bases and 4 bases, there was a span of 14 bases. Germline V lookup: CDR1 GTSNPN, CDR2 SVGIG (reference sequence). The CDR3 totals 14 residues. This chain's CDR3 is CAWSLGLLGYGYTF. CDR3 bases: TGTGCCTGGAGTTTGGGCCTTCTCGGCTATGGCTACACCTTC.

The V and J genes are TRBV10-3 and TRBJ2-3, with 8 bases aligning to TRBD1. Germline assignment: CDR1 ENHRY and CDR2 SYGVKD. V shed 9 bases and J 6 bases; nucleotides not matched to a gene: 5. CDR3 length equals 12 residues. The DNA of the CDR3 is TGTGCCATTAAGGACAGGGCTGATACGCAGTATTTT. Residues: CAIKDRADTQYF.

This rearrangement joins TRBV9 to TRBJ2-7; TRBD1 agrees at 7 bases. In germline, CDR1 is SGDLS, CDR2 YYNGEE. J lost 7 bases, V lost 2 bases, and 18 bases had no gene match. CDR3 length: 17 amino acids. This CDR3 reads CASSVLPGQVGMWEQYF. The CDR3 region has the DNA TGTGCCAGCAGCGTTCTCCCCGGACAGGTCGGGATGTGGGAGCAGTACTTC.

This clone was seen a handful of times. J is TRBJ2-5 and V is TRBV5-1, with 12 bases lining up with TRBD2. The CDR3 extends over 16 amino acids. Germline V gene data show CDR1 as SGHRS and CDR2 as YFSETQ. V trimming: 4 bases; J trimming: 2 bases; junction bases outside the gene matches: 6. CDR3 protein: CASSIQTSGGQETQYF. The CDR3 DNA reads TGCGCCAGCAGCATTCAAACTAGCGGGGGGCAAGAGACCCAGTACTTC. The full variable domain, rest sourced from reference TRBV5-1 and TRBJ2-5, is KAGVTQTPRYLIKTRGQQVTLSCSPISGHRSVSWYQQTPGQGLQFLFEYFSETQRNKGNFPGRFSGRQFSNSRSEMNVSTLELGDSALYLCASSIQTSGGQETQYFGPGTRLLVL.